This entry lists 15 T cell receptor beta chains sequenced from one sample in a study of Ad26.COV2.S vaccination and SARS-CoV-2 variants. This sample's treatment: over 15 received Ad26.COV2.S at low or high dose, single or two shots; 5 received placebo; per-sample allocation not given. Sampling was done on day 63 after the first vaccine or placebo injection. Sequencing was performed with immunoSEQ multiplex PCR; in TCRdb, only in-frame clones are kept and a portion is missing. The table lists hundreds of thousands of clones, 80% to 90% of them singletons. Here the sequenced sample was peripheral blood, taken in a trial of Ad26.COV2.S vaccine versus placebo. Every receptor here comes from a person aged 18-60 years who received the Ad26.COV2.S COVID-19 vaccine or a placebo.

This chain links TRBV2 with TRBJ2-7; the match to TRBD1 covers 9 bases. V dropped 11 bases and J dropped 3; count of bases not matched to a gene: 2. CDR1 is SNHLY, CDR2 FYNNEI, per germline. The CDR3 has 11 residues. The CDR3 is CAAGQGYEQYF. The CDR3 DNA is TGTGCCGCGGGACAGGGCTACGAGCAGTACTTC.

This clone was counted between two and nine times. The chain is built from TRBV4-1 and TRBJ2-2; TRBD2 is a possible D gene (5 bases). The CDR3 runs 14 residues. CDR1 and CDR2 from the germline V gene are MGHRA and YSYEKL. V was cut by 0 bases and J by 6 bases, with 8 bases left in between. CDR3 loop: CASSQDGGPGELFF. The DNA of the CDR3 is TGCGCCAGCAGCCAAGATGGAGGACCCGGGGAGCTGTTTTTT.

The gene calls are TRBV19 and TRBJ1-1, with 7 bases aligning to TRBD1. The germline V gene has CDR1 LNHDA and CDR2 SQIVND (reference sequence). V lost 8 bases, J lost 4 bases, and 10 bases stayed unmatched. The CDR3 is 14 residues long. As DNA, the CDR3 is TGTGCCAGTGCCCAGGGGGGGCGTATCACTGAAGCTTTCTTT. Translating gives CASAQGGRITEAFF.

V usage is TRBV27 and J usage is TRBJ2-2, with 8 bases fitting TRBD2. J lost 5 bases, V lost 3 bases, and 8 bases had no gene match. The germline V gene has CDR1 MNHEY and CDR2 SMNVEV (reference sequence). This CDR3 is 16 amino acids long. CDR3: CASSLSAQRETGELFF. The DNA of the CDR3 is TGTGCCAGCAGTTTGTCAGCCCAGCGGGAGACCGGGGAGCTGTTTTTT.

This chain uses TRBV13 with TRBJ1-2; perhaps TRBD1 as D (5 bases). Germline V gives CDR1 PRHDT, CDR2 FYEKMQ (reference sequence). This CDR3 region has 14 residues. V lost 3 bases, J lost 5 bases, and 13 bases lay in between. This CDR3 reads CASSFSGTYYGYTF. In nucleotides, the CDR3 is TGTGCCAGCAGCTTCTCCGGGACTTATTATGGCTACACCTTC. Full variable domain (remainder filled in from reference TRBV13 and TRBJ1-2): AAGVIQSPRHLIKEKRETATLKCYPIPRHDTVYWYQQGPGQDPQFLISFYEKMQSDKGSIPDRFSAQQFSDYHSELNMSSLELGDSALYFCASSFSGTYYGYTFGSGTRLTVV.

V usage is TRBV24-1 and J usage is TRBJ2-3; a weak D match, TRBD2 (6 bases). Germline V lookup: CDR1 KGHDR, CDR2 SFDVKD. The CDR3 totals 16 residues. The V and J ends lost 5 bases and 6 bases respectively, with 20 bases between them. For the CDR3, the DNA is TGTGCCACCAGTGCCCTTGAGCAGGGAGGATCGGATACGCAGTATTTT. Protein: CATSALEQGGSDTQYF.

The rearrangement uses TRBV5-1 and TRBJ2-5; D is undetermined. Germline values: CDR1 SGHRS, CDR2 YFSETQ. V was pared by 3 bases and J by 3 bases, with 3 bases between. The CDR3 length is 11 residues. The CDR3 coding sequence is TGCGCCAGCAGCTCCAAAGAGACCCAGTACTTC. It encodes CASSSKETQYF.

The chain has TRBV5-4 and TRBJ1-5; 9 bases are shared with TRBD1. This CDR3 has 14 amino acids. Trimming at V came to 3 bases and at J to 2 bases, leaving 0 bases not matched to a gene. The V gene's germline CDR1 is SGHNT and CDR2 YYREEE (reference sequence). This CDR3 is CASSWDRGNQPQHF. The DNA of the CDR3 is TGTGCCAGCAGCTGGGACAGGGGCAATCAGCCCCAGCATTTT. Combining the CDR3 with reference TRBV5-4 and TRBJ1-5 gives the whole variable domain ETGVTQSPTHLIKTRGQQVTLRCSSQSGHNTVSWYQQALGQGPQFIFQYYREEENGRGNFPPRFSGLQFPNYSSELNVNALELDDSALYLCASSWDRGNQPQHFGDGTRLSIL.

This rearrangement joins TRBV18 to TRBJ2-2, with 10 bases matching TRBD1. The CDR3 runs to 16 residues. Per the germline V gene, CDR1 is KGHSH and CDR2 is LQKENI. The junction had 3 bases not matched to a gene; V was cut back by 1 base and J by 4 bases. The CDR3 DNA reads TGTGCCAGCTCACCACGACAGGGGGCGGTCACCGGGGAGCTGTTTTTT. Its protein is CASSPRQGAVTGELFF.

V gene TRBV6-6 combines with J gene TRBJ2-1, with TRBD1 matching 9 bases. CDR1 MNHNY and CDR2 SVGAGI come from the germline V gene (reference sequence). Trimming cost V 5 bases and J 5 bases; bases outside gene matches: 16. The CDR3 loop spans 18 amino acids. The CDR3 reads CASSPRINRDRAHNEQFF. The CDR3, as DNA: TGTGCCAGCAGTCCGCGGATTAACCGGGACAGGGCCCACAATGAGCAGTTCTTC.

The J gene is TRBJ1-1, the V gene TRBV28; D gene uncertain. Germline lookup yields CDR1 MDHEN and CDR2 SYDVKM. Trimming shortened V by 6 bases and J by 8 bases, and 10 bases separated the two germline ends. The CDR3 runs 11 residues. For the CDR3, the DNA is TGTGCCAGCAGCCCTCGGGGAGAAGCTTTCTTT. This gives the protein CASSPRGEAFF. Combining the CDR3 with reference TRBV28 and TRBJ1-1 gives the whole variable domain DVKVTQSSRYLVKRTGEKVFLECVQDMDHENMFWYRQDPGLGLRLIYFSYDVKMKEKGDIPEGYSVSREKKERFSLILESASTNQTSMYLCASSPRGEAFFGQGTRLTVV.

The CDR3 sequence is CASSPENLGTSGAYEQYF. DNA of the CDR3: TGTGCCAGCAGCCCAGAGAACCTCGGGACTAGCGGAGCCTACGAGCAGTACTTC. The J gene is TRBJ2-7, the V gene TRBV3-1 (or the pseudogene TRBV3-2); 11 positions match TRBD2. CDR1 and CDR2 from the germline V gene are LGHDT and YNNKEL (reference sequence). V lost 4 bases to trimming and J lost 2 bases; unmatched junction nucleotides: 13. CDR3 length: 18 residues.

The rearrangement links TRBV5-1 to TRBJ2-3; TRBD2 matches 8 bases. In germline, CDR1 is SGHRS, CDR2 YFSETQ. Unmatched junction bases numbered 9, after V lost 4 bases and J lost 2 bases. CDR3 length: 16 residues. CDR3 protein: CASSIHGGASTDTQYF. The CDR3 nucleotides read TGCGCCAGCAGCATACACGGGGGGGCCTCCACAGATACGCAGTATTTT.

V and J are TRBV5-1 and TRBJ1-2, with 7 bases aligning to TRBD1. Germline V gene sequence: CDR1 SGHRS, CDR2 YFSETQ. V shed 0 bases and J 2 bases; nucleotides not matched to a gene: 1. This CDR3 region has 14 residues. The CDR3 region has the DNA TGCGCCAGCAGCTTGGACAGGGGCAACTATGGCTACACCTTC. As protein: CASSLDRGNYGYTF.

The chain couples TRBV4-1 to TRBJ2-1; a possible D gene is TRBD2 (5 bases). The V gene lost 4 bases and the J gene lost 6 bases, with 13 bases spanning the gap. The CDR3 spans 14 residues. Germline loops: CDR1 MGHRA, CDR2 YSYEKL. The CDR3 sequence is CASSPNTGSNEQFF. The CDR3 DNA follows: TGCGCCAGCAGCCCCAACACGGGGTCCAATGAGCAGTTCTTC.